A single sample is the source of the 5 T cell receptor beta chains below, sequenced in a study of T-cell memory formation after mild COVID-19. TCRdb re-called the 5' RACE reads with MiXCR, one entry per CDR3 protein. The sample contains approximately 89,000 distinct CDR3 sequences, more than 10% of which appear only once. Sequenced: PBMCs or a T cell subset sorted from them (not recorded which). The receptors were sampled from a man aged 18 to 30 who had mild COVID-19 (a few samples of this study predate the infection). Cell type and time point are not known.

This clonotype was detected ten times or more. The genes are TRBV4-1 and TRBJ2-7; D not certain. The germline V gene has CDR1 MGHRA and CDR2 YSYEKL. The V gene lost 0 bases and the J gene lost 6 bases, with 6 bases spanning the gap. The CDR3 length is 12 residues. The chain's CDR3 is CASSQDGLEQYF. The CDR3 nucleotides read TGCGCCAGCAGCCAAGATGGCCTCGAGCAGTACTTC.

This clonotype was counted a few times. The V and J genes are TRBV5-1 and TRBJ2-5; D unclear. Trimming stripped 4 bases from V and 5 bases from J, with 12 bases between. CDR3 length equals 13 residues. Per germline, CDR1 SGHRS and CDR2 YFSETQ. Written as DNA, the CDR3 is TGCGCCAGCAGCGAAGTCCCCTGGGAGACCCAGTACTTC. Translating it yields CASSEVPWETQYF.

The chain couples TRBV9 to TRBJ1-2; D is uncertain. The CDR3 covers 12 residues. With 2 bases removed from V and 2 bases from J, the gap between germline ends came to 4 bases. In germline, CDR1 is SGDLS, CDR2 YYNGEE. The CDR3 reads CASSVTNYGYTF. In DNA, the CDR3 is TGTGCCAGCAGCGTTACGAACTATGGCTACACCTTC.

The V gene is TRBV12-3 or TRBV12-4, the J gene TRBJ2-3; weak D call: TRBD2 (5 bases). V was pared by 3 bases and J by 4 bases, with 11 bases between. This CDR3 region has 14 residues. CDR3 region: CASSFSGTADTQYF. The DNA of the CDR3 is TGTGCCAGCAGTTTTTCGGGAACTGCAGATACGCAGTATTTT.

This clonotype was seen a handful of times. The genes are TRBV7-3 and TRBJ2-2; D possibly corresponds to TRBD2 (7 bases). Germline CDR1 is SGHTA and CDR2 is FQGTGA. Trimming took 3 bases from V and 5 from J, leaving 16 bases between them. This CDR3 contains 16 residues. The CDR3 reads CASSFTGGRPTGELFF. The CDR3 bases are TGTGCCAGCAGCTTCACCGGGGGGCGCCCTACCGGGGAGCTGTTTTTT.